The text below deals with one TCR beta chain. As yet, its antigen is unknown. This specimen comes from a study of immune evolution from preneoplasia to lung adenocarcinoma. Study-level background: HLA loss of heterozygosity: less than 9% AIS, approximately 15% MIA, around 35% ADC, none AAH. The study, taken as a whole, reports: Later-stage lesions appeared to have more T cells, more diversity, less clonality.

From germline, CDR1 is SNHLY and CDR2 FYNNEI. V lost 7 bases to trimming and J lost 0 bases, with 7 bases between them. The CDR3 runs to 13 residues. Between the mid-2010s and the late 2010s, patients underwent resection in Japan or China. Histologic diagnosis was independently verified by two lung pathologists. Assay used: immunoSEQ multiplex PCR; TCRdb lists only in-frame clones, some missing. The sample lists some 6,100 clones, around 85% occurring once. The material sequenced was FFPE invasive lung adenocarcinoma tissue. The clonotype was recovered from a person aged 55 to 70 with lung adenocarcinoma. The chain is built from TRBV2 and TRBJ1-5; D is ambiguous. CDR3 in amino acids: CASNPDSNQPQHF. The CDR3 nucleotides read TGTGCCAGCAATCCAGATAGCAATCAGCCCCAGCATTTT.